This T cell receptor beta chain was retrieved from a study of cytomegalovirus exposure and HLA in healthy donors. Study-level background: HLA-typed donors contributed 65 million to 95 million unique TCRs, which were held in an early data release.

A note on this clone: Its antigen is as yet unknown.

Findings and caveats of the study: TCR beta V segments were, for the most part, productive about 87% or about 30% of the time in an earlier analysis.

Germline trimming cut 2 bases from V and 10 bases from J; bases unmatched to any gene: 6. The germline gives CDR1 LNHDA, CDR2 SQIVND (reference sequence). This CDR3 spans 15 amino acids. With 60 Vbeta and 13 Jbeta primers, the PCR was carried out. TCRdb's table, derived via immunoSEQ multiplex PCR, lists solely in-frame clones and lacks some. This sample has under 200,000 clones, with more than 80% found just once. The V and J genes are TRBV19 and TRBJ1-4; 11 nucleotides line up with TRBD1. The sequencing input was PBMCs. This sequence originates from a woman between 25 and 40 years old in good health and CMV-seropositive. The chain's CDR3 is CASSIPLGTGGKLFF. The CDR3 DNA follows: TGTGCCAGTAGTATACCCCTTGGGACAGGGGGAAAACTGTTTTTT.